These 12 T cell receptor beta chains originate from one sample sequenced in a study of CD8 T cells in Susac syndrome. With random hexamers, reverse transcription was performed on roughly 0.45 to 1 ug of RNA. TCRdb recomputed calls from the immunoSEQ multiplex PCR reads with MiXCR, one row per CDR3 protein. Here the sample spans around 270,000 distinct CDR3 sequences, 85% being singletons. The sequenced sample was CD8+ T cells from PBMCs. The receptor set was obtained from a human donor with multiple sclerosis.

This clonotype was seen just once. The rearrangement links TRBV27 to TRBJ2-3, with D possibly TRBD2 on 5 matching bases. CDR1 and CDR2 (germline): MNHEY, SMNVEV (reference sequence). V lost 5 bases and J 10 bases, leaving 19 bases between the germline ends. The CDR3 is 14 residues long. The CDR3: CASSPSYAPPAQYF. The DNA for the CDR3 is TGTGCCAGCAGTCCTAGCTATGCCCCTCCGGCGCAGTATTTT.

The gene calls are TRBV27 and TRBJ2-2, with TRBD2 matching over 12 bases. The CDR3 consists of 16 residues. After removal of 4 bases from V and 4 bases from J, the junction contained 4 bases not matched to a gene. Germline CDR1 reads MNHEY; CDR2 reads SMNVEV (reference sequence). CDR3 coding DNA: TGTGCCAGCAGTTCACTAGCGGGAGGAGTCACCGGGGAGCTGTTTTTT. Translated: CASSSLAGGVTGELFF.

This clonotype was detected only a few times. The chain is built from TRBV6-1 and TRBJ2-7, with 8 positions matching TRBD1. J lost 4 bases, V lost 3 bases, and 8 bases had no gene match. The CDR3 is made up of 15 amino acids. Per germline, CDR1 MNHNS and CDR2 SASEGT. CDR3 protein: CASSEEWTGRYEQYF. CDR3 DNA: TGTGCCAGCAGTGAGGAGTGGACAGGGCGGTACGAGCAGTACTTC.

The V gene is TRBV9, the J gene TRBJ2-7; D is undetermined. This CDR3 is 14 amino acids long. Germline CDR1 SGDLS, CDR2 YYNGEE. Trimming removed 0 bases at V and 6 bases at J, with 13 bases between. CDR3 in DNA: TGTGCCAGCAGCGTAGAGGGTCAGGCTCGCGAGCAGTACTTC. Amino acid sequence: CASSVEGQAREQYF. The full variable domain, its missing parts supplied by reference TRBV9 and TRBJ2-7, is DSGVTQTPKHLITATGQRVTLRCSPRSGDLSVYWYQQSLDQGLQFLIQYYNGEERAKGNILERFSAQQFPDLHSELNLSSLELGDSALYFCASSVEGQAREQYFGPGTRLTVT.

CDR3 coding DNA: TGTGCCAGTAGCGGCGGGACTAGCCCCTACGAGCAGTACTTC. The encoded protein is CASSGGTSPYEQYF. The chain recombines TRBV19 with TRBJ2-7; TRBD2 matches at 9 bases. The CDR3 has 14 amino acids. V lost 6 bases to trimming and J lost 2 bases; unmatched junction nucleotides: 5. The V gene's germline CDR1 is LNHDA and CDR2 SQIVND (reference sequence).

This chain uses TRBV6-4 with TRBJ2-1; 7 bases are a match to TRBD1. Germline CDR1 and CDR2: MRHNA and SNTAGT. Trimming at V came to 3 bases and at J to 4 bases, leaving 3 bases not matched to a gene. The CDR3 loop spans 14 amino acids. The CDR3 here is CASSEPGQYNEQFF. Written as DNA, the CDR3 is TGTGCCAGCAGTGAGCCGGGACAGTACAATGAGCAGTTCTTC.

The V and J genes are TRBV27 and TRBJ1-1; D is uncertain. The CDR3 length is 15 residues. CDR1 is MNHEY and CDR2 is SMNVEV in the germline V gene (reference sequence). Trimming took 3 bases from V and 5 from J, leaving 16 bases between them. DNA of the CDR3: TGTGCCAGCAGTTTTACCGCGACCCTTTATACTGAAGCTTTCTTT. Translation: CASSFTATLYTEAFF.

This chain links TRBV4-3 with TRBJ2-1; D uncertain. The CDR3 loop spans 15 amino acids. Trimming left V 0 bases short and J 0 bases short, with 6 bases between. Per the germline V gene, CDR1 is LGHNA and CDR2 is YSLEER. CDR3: CASSQDVSSYNEQFF. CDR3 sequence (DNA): TGCGCCAGCAGCCAAGACGTCAGCTCCTACAATGAGCAGTTCTTC.

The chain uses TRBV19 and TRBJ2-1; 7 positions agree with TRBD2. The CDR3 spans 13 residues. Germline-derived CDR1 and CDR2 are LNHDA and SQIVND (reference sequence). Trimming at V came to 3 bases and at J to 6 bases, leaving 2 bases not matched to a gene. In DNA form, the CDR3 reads TGTGCCAGTAGTATGAGACTAGCCAATGAGCAGTTCTTC. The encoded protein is CASSMRLANEQFF.

The chain's CDR3 is CASTPGTGELFF. CDR3 nucleotide sequence: TGTGCCAGCACTCCTGGCACCGGGGAGCTGTTTTTT. The gene calls are TRBV2 and TRBJ2-2; D gene uncertain. V was pared by 7 bases and J by 4 bases, with 7 bases between. The CDR3 totals 12 residues. Germline values: CDR1 SNHLY, CDR2 FYNNEI.

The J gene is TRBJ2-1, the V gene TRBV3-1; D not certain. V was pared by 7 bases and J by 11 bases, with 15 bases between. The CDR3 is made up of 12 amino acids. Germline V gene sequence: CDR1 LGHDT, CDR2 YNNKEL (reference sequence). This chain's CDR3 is CASNHPTPQQFF. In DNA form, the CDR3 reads TGTGCCAGCAACCACCCGACTCCTCAGCAGTTCTTC.

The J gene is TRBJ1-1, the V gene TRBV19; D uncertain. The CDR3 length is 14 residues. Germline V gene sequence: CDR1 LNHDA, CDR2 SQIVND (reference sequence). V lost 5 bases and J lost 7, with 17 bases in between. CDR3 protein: CASSGVAAANEAFF. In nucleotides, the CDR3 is TGTGCCAGTAGTGGGGTTGCGGCAGCTAATGAAGCTTTCTTT.